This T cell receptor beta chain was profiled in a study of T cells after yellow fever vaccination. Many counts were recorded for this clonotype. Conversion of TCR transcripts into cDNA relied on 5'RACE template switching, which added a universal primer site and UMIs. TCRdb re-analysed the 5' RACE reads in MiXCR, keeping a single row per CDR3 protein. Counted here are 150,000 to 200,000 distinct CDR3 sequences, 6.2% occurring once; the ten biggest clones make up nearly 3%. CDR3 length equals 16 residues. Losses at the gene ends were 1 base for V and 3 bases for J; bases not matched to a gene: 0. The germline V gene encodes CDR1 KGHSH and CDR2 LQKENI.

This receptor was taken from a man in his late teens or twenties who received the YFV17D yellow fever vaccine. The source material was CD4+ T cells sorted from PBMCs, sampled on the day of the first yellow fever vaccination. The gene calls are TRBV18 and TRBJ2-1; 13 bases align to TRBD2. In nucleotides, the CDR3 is TGTGCCAGCTCACCACGACTAGCGGGGGGCTACAATGAGCAGTTCTTC. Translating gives CASSPRLAGGYNEQFF.